The 16 T cell receptor beta chains listed next were all sequenced from one sample in a study of shared clonotypes between healthy human individuals. TCRdb's copy holds only in-frame clones and misses some; the assay was immunoSEQ multiplex PCR. The sample consists of approximately 2.4 million clones, approximately 94% of them appearing once. Sequencing used naive CD4+ T cells sorted from blood. Sample subset: CD45RA+ positively selected. The receptors were gathered from a man aged 18 to 29 in good health.

The chain carries TRBV2 and TRBJ2-7; D ambiguous. The CDR3 runs to 13 residues. V was shortened by 0 bases and J by 7 bases, with 10 bases between the two germline ends. Germline loops: CDR1 SNHLY, CDR2 FYNNEI. CDR3 amino acids: CASSEASVGEQYF. The CDR3 DNA reads TGTGCCAGCAGTGAAGCTTCCGTGGGGGAGCAGTACTTC.

This chain joins TRBV7-2 and TRBJ1-3; D ambiguous. Germline assignment: CDR1 SGHTA and CDR2 FQGNSA. V was shortened by 1 base and J by 5 bases, with 6 bases between the two germline ends. The CDR3 has 13 amino acids. The CDR3 DNA reads TGTGCCAGCAGCTTAGGTCTTAGAAACACCATATATTTT. This encodes CASSLGLRNTIYF.

This chain joins TRBV7-2 and TRBJ2-7; TRBD1 matches 10 bases. Per the germline V gene, CDR1 is SGHTA and CDR2 is FQGNSA. The CDR3 is 15 residues long. With 5 bases clipped from V and 3 bases from J, the junction kept 7 bases outside the gene matches. CDR3 DNA sequence: TGTGCCAGCAGCCTCGACAGGGGGCCATTCTACGAGCAGTACTTC. Translating it yields CASSLDRGPFYEQYF.

The rearrangement joins TRBV5-1 to TRBJ1-4; D not certain. V lost 2 bases and J 0 bases, leaving 11 bases between the germline ends. The CDR3 is made up of 16 amino acids. Looked up from germline, CDR1 is SGHRS and CDR2 is YFSETQ. The CDR3 DNA reads as TGCGCCAGCAGCTTCGGACCTATTGCAACTAATGAAAAACTGTTTTTT. It translates to CASSFGPIATNEKLFF.

The V and J genes are TRBV19 and TRBJ2-2, with 7 bases fitting TRBD2. This CDR3 is 15 amino acids long. J was trimmed by 4 bases and V by 7 bases; bases with no gene match: 9. Germline loops: CDR1 LNHDA, CDR2 SQIVND (reference sequence). The CDR3 protein is CASTIGGSRTGELFF. CDR3 DNA: TGTGCCAGTACCATCGGGGGGAGTCGCACCGGGGAGCTGTTTTTT.

The rearrangement joins TRBV11-2 to TRBJ2-5; tentative D call: TRBD1 (6 bases). Germline CDR1 reads SGHAT; CDR2 reads FQNNGV. CDR3 size: 13 residues. V was shortened by 2 bases and J by 5 bases, with 9 bases between the two germline ends. CDR3: CASSLWTAETQYF. The CDR3 DNA reads as TGTGCCAGCAGCTTATGGACAGCGGAGACCCAGTACTTC.

CDR3 nucleotide sequence: TGTGCCAGCAGTGTTCAGGGGGGGGTTGGTCACTTCGGAGCTTTCTTT. Amino acids: CASSVQGGVGHFGAFF. The chain is built from TRBV6-4 and TRBJ1-1; TRBD1 aligns across 7 bases. V lost 4 bases and J lost 10; bases outside the gene matches: 18. The CDR3 loop spans 16 amino acids. Germline V gives CDR1 MRHNA, CDR2 SNTAGT.

The chain uses TRBV7-9 and TRBJ2-3, with TRBD2 as a possible D gene (6 bases). V was shortened by 6 bases and J by 6 bases, with 16 bases between the two germline ends. Germline values: CDR1 SEHNR, CDR2 FQNEAQ (reference sequence). CDR3 size: 14 residues. CDR3 nucleotides: TGTGCCAGCAGTGCTCCCCCTAGCGAGGATACGCAGTATTTT. This sequence encodes CASSAPPSEDTQYF.

V is TRBV14 and J is TRBJ2-5, with D unclear. Per the germline V gene, CDR1 is SGHDN and CDR2 is FVKESK. CDR3 length: 15 residues. V was shortened by 1 base and J by 4 bases, with 13 bases between the two germline ends. CDR3 nucleotide sequence: TGTGCCAGCAGCCAAGGGGCCAGGAAGGGAGAGACCCAGTACTTC. This encodes CASSQGARKGETQYF.

Turning to this clone: This sample includes further DNA sequences coding for the same CDR3. V is TRBV18 and J is TRBJ2-5; 11 nucleotides match TRBD2. The CDR3 length is 15 residues. V shed 6 bases, J shed 3 bases, and the junction held 6 bases outside the gene matches. Germline loops: CDR1 KGHSH, CDR2 LQKENI. CDR3 sequence: CASSPPGLAEETQYF. CDR3 nucleotides: TGTGCCAGCTCGCCCCCGGGACTAGCGGAAGAGACCCAGTACTTC. The full variable domain, completed using reference TRBV18 and TRBJ2-5, is NAGVMQNPRHLVRRRGQEARLRCSPMKGHSHVYWYRQLPEEGLKFMVYLQKENIIDESGMPKERFSAEFPKEGPSILRIQQVVRGDSAAYFCASSPPGLAEETQYFGPGTRLLVL.

This chain uses TRBV15 with TRBJ2-4; 8 nucleotides match TRBD1. The CDR3 is 15 amino acids. CDR1 is LNHNV and CDR2 is YYDKDF in the germline V gene (reference sequence). V lost 3 bases and J lost 7; bases outside the gene matches: 8. The CDR3 sequence: CATSSYDRGGNIQYF. DNA for the CDR3: TGTGCCACCAGCAGCTATGACAGGGGCGGGAACATTCAGTACTTC.

The chain couples TRBV18 to TRBJ2-7; 11 bases align to TRBD1. The CDR3 length is 14 residues. Germline values: CDR1 KGHSH, CDR2 LQKENI. V dropped 8 bases and J dropped 3; count of bases not matched to a gene: 6. The CDR3 region is CASPGTGGYYEQYF. CDR3 DNA: TGTGCCAGCCCAGGGACAGGGGGATACTACGAGCAGTACTTC.

Details on this clone: At the DNA level, this CDR3 is encoded by other sequences in the same sample as well. The chain recombines TRBV18 with TRBJ1-5; 7 bases map to TRBD1. CDR1 and CDR2 from the germline V gene are KGHSH and LQKENI. The CDR3 loop spans 15 amino acids. V trimming: 1 base; J trimming: 0 bases; junction bases outside the gene matches: 0. Here the CDR3 DNA reads TGTGCCAGCTCACCACAGGGGGCTAGCAATCAGCCCCAGCATTTT. Protein product: CASSPQGASNQPQHF.

This chain joins TRBV18 and TRBJ2-7, with D possibly TRBD1 on 6 matching bases. The CDR3 has 14 residues. V shed 3 bases and J shed 3 bases, with 12 bases lying between them. Germline V CDR1 and CDR2: KGHSH, LQKENI. CDR3 loop: CASSPTGWIYEQYF. The CDR3, as DNA: TGTGCCAGCTCACCTACAGGGTGGATCTACGAGCAGTACTTC.

Comment on this clone: This CDR3 is also generated by other DNA sequences in the sample. V and J are TRBV9 and TRBJ2-3; weak D call: TRBD2 (5 bases). CDR3 length equals 16 residues. Trimming stripped 0 bases from V and 0 bases from J, with 11 bases between. The germline V gene encodes CDR1 SGDLS and CDR2 YYNGEE. CDR3 amino acids: CASSVAAGLSTDTQYF. The DNA for the CDR3 is TGTGCCAGCAGCGTAGCCGCGGGCCTCAGCACAGATACGCAGTATTTT.

The genes are TRBV7-9 and TRBJ1-6, with D perhaps TRBD1 (6 bases). Trimming took 0 bases from V and 4 from J, leaving 10 bases between them. Looked up from germline, CDR1 is SEHNR and CDR2 is FQNEAQ (reference sequence). The CDR3 contains 16 residues. CDR3 nucleotides: TGTGCCAGCAGCTTAGCACATGACAGGTATAATTCACCCCTCCACTTT. This encodes CASSLAHDRYNSPLHF.